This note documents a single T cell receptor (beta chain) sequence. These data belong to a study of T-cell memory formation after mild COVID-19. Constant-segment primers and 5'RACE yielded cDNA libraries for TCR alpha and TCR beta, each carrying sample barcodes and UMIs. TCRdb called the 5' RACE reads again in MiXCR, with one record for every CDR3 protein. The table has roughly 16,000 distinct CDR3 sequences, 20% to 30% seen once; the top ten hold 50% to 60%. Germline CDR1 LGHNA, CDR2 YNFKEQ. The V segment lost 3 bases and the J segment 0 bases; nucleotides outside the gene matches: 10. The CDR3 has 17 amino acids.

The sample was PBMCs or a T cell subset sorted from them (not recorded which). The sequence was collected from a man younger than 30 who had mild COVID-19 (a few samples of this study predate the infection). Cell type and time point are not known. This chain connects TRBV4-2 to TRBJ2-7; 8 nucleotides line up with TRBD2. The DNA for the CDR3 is TGTGCCAGCAGCCATACCTCGGGACTAGTGACCTCCTACGAGCAGTACTTC. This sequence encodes CASSHTSGLVTSYEQYF.